Described below is a single T cell receptor (beta chain) sequence and its context. What it binds is unknown. This sample was taken from a study of cytomegalovirus exposure and HLA in healthy donors. Study-level results: The study flagged about 150 TCR beta chains as cytomegalovirus-associated. Across donors, sequencing depth was assumed by presence/absence analyses to be roughly uniform.

Germline V gives CDR1 SEHNR, CDR2 FQNEAQ (reference sequence). The CDR3 is 15 residues long. V lost 1 base, J lost 3 bases, and 10 bases lay in between. Both 60 Vbeta primers and 13 Jbeta primers went into the PCR. Sequenced by immunoSEQ multiplex PCR; TCRdb stores in-frame clones only, minus some. In total, the table holds approximately 110,000 clones. Sequenced input: PBMCs. The source of this sequence is a man aged 50-60 years in good health and CMV-seronegative. The chain links TRBV7-9 to TRBJ1-5; D unclear. CDR3 sequence (DNA): TGTGCCAGCAGCTTAGAAGGGAGCAACAATCAGCCCCAGCATTTT. Its translation is CASSLEGSNNQPQHF.